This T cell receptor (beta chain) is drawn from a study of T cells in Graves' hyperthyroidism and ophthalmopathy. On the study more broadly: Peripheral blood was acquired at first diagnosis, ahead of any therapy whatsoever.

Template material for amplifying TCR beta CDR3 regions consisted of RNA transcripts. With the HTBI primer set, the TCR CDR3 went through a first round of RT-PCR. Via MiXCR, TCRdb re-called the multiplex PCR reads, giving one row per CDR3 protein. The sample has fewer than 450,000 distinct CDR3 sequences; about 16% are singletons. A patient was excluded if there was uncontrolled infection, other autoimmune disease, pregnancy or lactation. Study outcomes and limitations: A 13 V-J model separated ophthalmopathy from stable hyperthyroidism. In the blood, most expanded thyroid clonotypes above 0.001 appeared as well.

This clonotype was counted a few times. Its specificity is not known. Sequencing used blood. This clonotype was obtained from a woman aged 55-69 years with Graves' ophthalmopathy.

The CDR3 DNA reads TGCAGTGCTAGCGGGGCGTCGGACAACAATCAGCCCCAGCATTTT. Translating gives CSASGASDNNQPQHF. J is TRBJ1-5 and V is TRBV20-1; TRBD1 might be the D (5 bases). This CDR3 region has 15 residues. The germline gives CDR1 DFQATT, CDR2 SNEGSKA (reference sequence). Trimming pared 3 bases from V and 3 bases from J, leaving 15 bases between.